This T cell receptor (beta chain) derives from a study of regulatory T cells in long-lasting Graves disease. The study, taken as a whole, reports: Patients with persistent disease shared 2,741 public clonotypes, outpacing the approximately 920 shared by new patients. Compared with new cases, persistent Graves' patients showed reduced TCR diversity. TRBV28, TRBJ1-2 and TRBJ2-5 were segments that persistent disease favored.

Indicated time point: persistent/refractory GD, antithyroid drugs over 5 years with positive TRAb. RNA isolated from PBMCs was used to make the TCR library. Graves' disease diagnoses used American Thyroid Association guidelines. HTBI primers from iRepertoire and Arm-PCR of CDR3 regions yielded the TCR beta libraries. TCRdb redid the calling of the multiplex PCR reads with MiXCR, one entry per CDR3 protein. The data hold almost 350,000 distinct CDR3 sequences, with about 18% observed a single time. This clonotype was found a few times. Its specificity is unknown. The CDR3 is 13 amino acids. The V end was cut by 4 bases, the J end by 5 bases, with 10 bases between. CDR1 and CDR2 (germline): SNHLY, FYNNEI.

This clonotype was sampled from a female donor with Graves disease. This material consisted of peripheral blood mononuclear cells (PBMCs), taken when the disease was refractory, from a patient treated with antithyroid drugs. This sequence joins TRBV2 and TRBJ2-3; no definite D call. Here the CDR3 reads CASSVSEVDTQYF. In nucleotides, the CDR3 is TGTGCCAGCAGTGTCAGCGAAGTAGATACGCAGTATTTT.